This T cell receptor beta chain is from a study of beta chain features in type 1 diabetes. The study, taken as a whole, reports: Among patients with Type 1 diabetes, TCRB CDR3s were moderately but significantly shorter in every one of the four CD4+ subsets.

The sequenced template was cDNA made from the entire isolated RNA. Profiled with immunoSEQ multiplex PCR; TCRdb holds only in-frame clones, not every one. The profile shows about 930,000 clones, under 20% of them singletons. This clone was seen only a few times. Its target is not known. The receptor comes from a woman aged 18-30 years in good health. The sample consisted of naive CD4+ T cells from blood.

The CDR3 region is CASSYTTTGVNTEAFF. DNA of the CDR3: TGTGCCAGCAGTTACACTACGACAGGGGTGAACACTGAAGCTTTCTTT. This sequence joins TRBV6-6 and TRBJ1-1, with TRBD1 matching over 8 bases. The trim removed 2 bases at V and 0 bases at J, leaving 5 bases unmatched. Per germline, CDR1 MNHNY and CDR2 SVGAGI (reference sequence). The CDR3 covers 16 residues.